This TCR beta chain was documented in a study of a mutant IDH1 vaccine in newly diagnosed glioma. Looking at the study overall: Either 4-6 weeks after radiotherapy alone or alongside temozolomide, vaccination was begun. Patients got radiotherapy, temozolomide, or both beforehand, and most got both.

Turning to this clone: The antigen is unknown.

The protocol was immunoSEQ multiplex PCR, while the TCRdb copy is restricted to in-frame clones and leaves out a portion. The table shows tens of thousands of clones, with nearly 85% occurring only once. Time point noted: week 23, last vaccination. Vaccination used 300 ug of mutant IDH1 20-mer peptide per dose, with topical imiquimod. Each of the donors came in with new WHO grade 3 or 4 astrocytomas that were IDH1-mutant and ATRX-lost. Germline V gene data show CDR1 as MNHNS and CDR2 as SASEGT. This CDR3 is built from 17 residues. J lost 0 bases, V lost 1 base, and 8 bases had no gene match. The sequenced sample was PBMCs, obtained from a glioma patient whose treatment included an IDH1 peptide vaccine. The chain couples TRBV6-1 to TRBJ2-7; 8 positions agree with TRBD2. The origin of this receptor is a man aged 18-30 years with glioma. CDR3 DNA: TGTGCCAGCAGTGAAGAAGATAGCGGGGCGTACTCCTACGAGCAGTACTTC. This encodes CASSEEDSGAYSYEQYF.